This entry lists 20 T cell receptor beta chains sequenced from one sample in a study of blood T cell repertoires in COVID-19. Method: immunoSEQ multiplex PCR; TCRdb's copy keeps in-frame clones and lacks some. The sample records over 200,000 clones, 75% to 90% being singletons. Material for sequencing was peripheral blood. The receptors derive from a woman in her thirties or forties with acute or convalescent COVID-19.

The genes are TRBV27 and TRBJ1-2, with 8 nucleotides matching TRBD1. This CDR3 has 16 residues. The ends lost 1 base at V and 8 bases at J; junction bases unmatched: 12. Germline V gene sequence: CDR1 MNHEY, CDR2 SMNVEV (reference sequence). CDR3 loop: CASSLLPGTGFGGYTF. Here the CDR3 DNA reads TGTGCCAGCAGTTTATTGCCCGGGACAGGATTCGGGGGCTACACCTTC.

The gene calls are TRBV14 and TRBJ1-1; 7 bases line up with TRBD1. The V gene end was trimmed by 3 bases and the J gene end by 10 bases; junction bases not matched to a gene: 8. Looked up from germline, CDR1 is SGHDN and CDR2 is FVKESK. The CDR3 runs to 13 residues. The CDR3: CASSQFNRGRAFF. The CDR3 DNA reads as TGTGCCAGCAGCCAGTTCAACAGGGGTAGAGCTTTCTTT.

The chain has TRBV5-1 and TRBJ2-5; unclear D gene. Germline V gene sequence: CDR1 SGHRS, CDR2 YFSETQ. The length of the CDR3 is 13 residues. V gave up 5 bases and J gave up 4 bases, with 12 bases separating them. As DNA, the CDR3 is TGCGCCAGCAGTGAGCCGCCACGAGAGACCCAGTACTTC. Protein: CASSEPPRETQYF.

This clone was counted once. This chain joins TRBV12-5 and TRBJ1-6; 9 nucleotides agree with TRBD1. The CDR3 covers 22 residues. Trimming cost V 2 bases and J 0 bases; bases outside gene matches: 17. Per germline, CDR1 LGHNT and CDR2 FRNRAP. CDR3 amino acids: CASGLTGTGSSISISYNSPLHF. DNA of the CDR3: TGTGCTAGTGGTTTGACCGGGACAGGGAGTTCAATCTCGATCTCCTATAATTCACCCCTCCACTTT.

CDR3: CASSLAFGRSYTEAFF. DNA of the CDR3: TGCGCCAGCAGCTTGGCCTTTGGGAGGTCTTACACTGAAGCTTTCTTT. The chain has TRBV5-1 and TRBJ1-1; D gene uncertain. This CDR3 is 16 amino acids long. The ends were cut back, 0 bases at V and 3 bases at J, with 15 bases in the middle. Germline-derived CDR1 and CDR2 are SGHRS and YFSETQ.

The rearrangement joins TRBV27 to TRBJ2-5; D possibly corresponds to TRBD2 (5 bases). The CDR3 is made up of 14 amino acids. Germline CDR1 is MNHEY and CDR2 is SMNVEV (reference sequence). Trimming removed 5 bases at V and 5 bases at J, with 15 bases between. The CDR3 coding sequence is TGTGCCAGCAGTCGACCCGGGAAAGCGGAGACCCAGTACTTC. Encoded protein: CASSRPGKAETQYF.

V is TRBV6-5 and J is TRBJ1-1; D is unresolved. The CDR3 consists of 11 residues. Trimming left V 7 bases short and J 3 bases short, with 6 bases between. The germline CDR1 and CDR2 sequences are MNHEY and SVGAGI. In DNA, the CDR3 is TGTGCCAGCATCCGGGACACTGAAGCTTTCTTT. Its protein is CASIRDTEAFF.

The chain combines TRBV14 with TRBJ1-2; 8 positions agree with TRBD1. This CDR3 region has 13 residues. The V and J ends lost 1 base and 7 bases, in that order; junction bases with no gene match: 2. Germline V gives CDR1 SGHDN, CDR2 FVKESK. The CDR3 reads CASSQGQGFGYTF. The CDR3, as DNA: TGTGCCAGCAGCCAAGGACAGGGGTTTGGCTACACCTTC.

This chain joins TRBV9 and TRBJ2-2, with TRBD2 identical over 8 bases. J was trimmed by 2 bases and V by 5 bases; bases with no gene match: 8. This CDR3 region has 16 residues. The germline V gene encodes CDR1 SGDLS and CDR2 YYNGEE. CDR3 nucleotide sequence: TGTGCCAGCAGACCCGCGGGGGGTTATAACACCGGGGAGCTGTTTTTT. Translated, it gives CASRPAGGYNTGELFF. The entire variable domain, with the rest obtained from reference TRBV9 and TRBJ2-2, is as follows: DSGVTQTPKHLITATGQRVTLRCSPRSGDLSVYWYQQSLDQGLQFLIQYYNGEERAKGNILERFSAQQFPDLHSELNLSSLELGDSALYFCASRPAGGYNTGELFFGEGSRLTVL.

The chain has TRBV30 and TRBJ2-5; 15 bases fit TRBD2. The V gene end was trimmed by 5 bases and the J gene end by 2 bases; junction bases not matched to a gene: 12. From germline, CDR1 is GTSNPN and CDR2 SVGIG (reference sequence). The CDR3 runs 18 residues. This CDR3 is CAWSGRTSGGAAQETQYF. Here the CDR3 DNA reads TGTGCCTGGTCCGGAAGGACTAGCGGGGGGGCGGCGCAAGAGACCCAGTACTTC.

The rearrangement joins TRBV9 to TRBJ2-7; 7 nucleotides match TRBD2. The ends lost 0 bases at V and 2 bases at J; junction bases unmatched: 14. The CDR3 is 18 amino acids. Germline V CDR1 and CDR2: SGDLS, YYNGEE. CDR3: CASSVVVVSGRGTYEQYV. The DNA of the CDR3 is TGTGCCAGCAGCGTAGTAGTCGTTTCGGGGCGGGGGACCTACGAGCAGTACGTC.

The chain employs TRBV5-6 and TRBJ2-5; D may be TRBD1 (8 bases). Germline V gene data show CDR1 as SGHDT and CDR2 as YYEEEE. Trimming shortened V by 3 bases and J by 5 bases, and 26 bases separated the two germline ends. The CDR3 extends over 18 amino acids. This chain's CDR3 is CASSSPQNRGGVRETQYF. CDR3 bases: TGTGCCAGCAGCTCCCCCCAAAACAGGGGGGGGGTCAGGGAGACCCAGTACTTC.

The chain couples TRBV5-4 to TRBJ2-1; 10 bases fit TRBD2. CDR3 size: 15 residues. The germline CDR1 and CDR2 sequences are SGHNT and YYREEE (reference sequence). The V gene end was trimmed by 2 bases and the J gene end by 8 bases; junction bases not matched to a gene: 7. CDR3: CASSFAAGGPHEQFF. CDR3 in DNA: TGTGCCAGCAGCTTTGCAGCGGGGGGGCCCCATGAGCAGTTCTTC.

The chain carries TRBV6-6 and TRBJ1-3; no clear D gene. V lost 2 bases and J lost 0, with 8 bases in between. This CDR3 is 15 amino acids long. Per the germline V gene, CDR1 is MNHNY and CDR2 is SVGAGI (reference sequence). DNA for the CDR3: TGTGCCAGCAGTTACCCCCACAGCTCTGGAAACACCATATATTTT. This codes for CASSYPHSSGNTIYF.

This rearrangement joins TRBV9 to TRBJ2-1, with D possibly being TRBD1 (6 bases). In germline, CDR1 is SGDLS, CDR2 YYNGEE. Trimming pared 2 bases from V and 2 bases from J, leaving 11 bases between. CDR3 length: 15 amino acids. The CDR3 DNA follows: TGTGCCAGCAGCGTGGGCAGGGGCACCTACAATGAGCAGTTCTTC. The encoded protein is CASSVGRGTYNEQFF. Full variable domain (remainder filled in from reference TRBV9 and TRBJ2-1): DSGVTQTPKHLITATGQRVTLRCSPRSGDLSVYWYQQSLDQGLQFLIQYYNGEERAKGNILERFSAQQFPDLHSELNLSSLELGDSALYFCASSVGRGTYNEQFFGPGTRLTVL.

This chain connects TRBV2 to TRBJ2-1, with a tentative D call TRBD2 (5 bases). Germline CDR1 reads SNHLY; CDR2 reads FYNNEI. Trimming stripped 1 base from V and 9 bases from J, with 13 bases between. The CDR3 sequence is 14 residues long. In nucleotides, the CDR3 is TGTGCCAGCAGTGAAGACGCCTTCGGGGTTGAGCAGTTCTTC. Its translation: CASSEDAFGVEQFF.

This sequence joins TRBV4-2 and TRBJ2-5; TRBD2 matches at 11 bases. The CDR3 sequence is 16 residues long. CDR1 and CDR2 (germline): LGHNA, YNFKEQ. With 0 bases clipped from V and 4 bases from J, the junction kept 4 bases outside the gene matches. In nucleotides, the CDR3 is TGTGCCAGCAGCCAAGATGGTCTAGCGGGGGGAGAGACCCAGTACTTC. Translating it yields CASSQDGLAGGETQYF.

DNA of the CDR3: TGTGCCAGCAGTGATAAGGGATGGGGCACCGGAAACACCATATATTTT. This translates into CASSDKGWGTGNTIYF. The J gene is TRBJ1-3, the V gene TRBV2, with a possible D match to TRBD1 (5 bases). V was pared by 3 bases and J by 4 bases, with 16 bases between. Germline V gene lookup returns CDR1 SNHLY and CDR2 FYNNEI. This CDR3 has 16 residues.

The V and J genes are TRBV19 and TRBJ1-1; D is perhaps TRBD1 (5 bases). This CDR3 region has 13 residues. Germline V CDR1 and CDR2: LNHDA, SQIVND (reference sequence). Trimming took off 3 bases at V and 10 bases at J, with 15 bases between the two ends. The CDR3 coding sequence is TGTGCCAGTAGTATGCAGGGTTCGTTGGGAGCTTTCTTT. Its translation: CASSMQGSLGAFF.

This sequence joins TRBV2 and TRBJ2-2, with 10 bases aligning to TRBD2. With V trimmed by 4 bases and J by 5 bases, 7 bases remained unmatched. Per germline, CDR1 SNHLY and CDR2 FYNNEI. This CDR3 is 16 amino acids long. The CDR3 sequence is CASSGRAGGRTGELFF. CDR3 bases: TGTGCCAGCAGTGGGAGAGCGGGGGGGCGGACCGGGGAGCTGTTTTTT.